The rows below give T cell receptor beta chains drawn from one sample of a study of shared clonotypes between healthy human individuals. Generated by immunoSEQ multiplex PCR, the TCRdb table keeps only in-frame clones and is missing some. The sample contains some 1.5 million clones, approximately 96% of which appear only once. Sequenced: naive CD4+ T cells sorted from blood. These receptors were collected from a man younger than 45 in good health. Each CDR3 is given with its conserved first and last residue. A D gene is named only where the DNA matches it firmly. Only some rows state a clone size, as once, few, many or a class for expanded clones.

CDR3nt: TGTGCCAGCAGTTTAAAAGAGACCCAGTACTTC
CDR3aa: CASSLKETQYF
j_gene: TRBJ2-5
v_gene: TRBV27
d_gene: -
abundance: -

CDR3nt: TGTGCCAGCAGTGGGACAGGCAATCAGCCCCAGCATTTT
CDR3aa: CASSGTGNQPQHF
j_gene: TRBJ1-5
v_gene: TRBV25-1
d_gene: -
abundance: few

CDR3nt: TGTGCCAGCAGTGAAGCGTCTTCTACAGGCAGCCAGCCCCAGCATTTT
CDR3aa: CASSEASSTGSQPQHF
j_gene: TRBJ1-5
v_gene: TRBV2
d_gene: -
abundance: -

CDR3nt: TGCGCCAGCAGCCCGTCTTCTCGGGAATCCGCCACCGGGGAGCTGTTTTTT
CDR3aa: CASSPSSRESATGELFF
j_gene: TRBJ2-2
v_gene: TRBV5-1
d_gene: -
abundance: -

CDR3nt: TGTGCCAGCAGCCCGGACTTAGCCTACGAGCAGTACTTC
CDR3aa: CASSPDLAYEQYF
j_gene: TRBJ2-7
v_gene: TRBV2
d_gene: -
abundance: -

CDR3nt: TGTGCCAGCAGTTACCTCTATGAGCAGTTCTTC
CDR3aa: CASSYLYEQFF
j_gene: TRBJ2-1
v_gene: TRBV6-5
d_gene: -
abundance: -

CDR3nt: TGTGCCAGCAGTTTAATTTCATACAATGAGCAGTTCTTC
CDR3aa: CASSLISYNEQFF
j_gene: TRBJ2-1
v_gene: TRBV27
d_gene: -
abundance: -

CDR3nt: TGCGCCAGCAGCCCGCTCGGACCGAACTCTGGAAACACCATATATTTT
CDR3aa: CASSPLGPNSGNTIYF
j_gene: TRBJ1-3
v_gene: TRBV5-1
d_gene: -
abundance: once

CDR3nt: TGTGCCAGCAGTTACTCAACAGGGGGCCCCTACGAGCAGTACTTC
CDR3aa: CASSYSTGGPYEQYF
j_gene: TRBJ2-7
v_gene: TRBV6-5
d_gene: TRBD1
abundance: -

CDR3nt: TGTGCCTGGAGTGTACCGGGCGGAGAGACCCAGTACTTC
CDR3aa: CAWSVPGGETQYF
j_gene: TRBJ2-5
v_gene: TRBV30
d_gene: -
abundance: once

CDR3nt: TGCAGCGTGGGGGGACTAGCGGGATACTCCTACGAGCAGTACTTC
CDR3aa: CSVGGLAGYSYEQYF
j_gene: TRBJ2-7
v_gene: TRBV29-1
d_gene: TRBD2
abundance: -

CDR3nt: TGCGCCAGCAGCTTCGGACTCACAGATACGCAGTATTTT
CDR3aa: CASSFGLTDTQYF
j_gene: TRBJ2-3
v_gene: TRBV5-1
d_gene: -
abundance: -

CDR3nt: TGTGCCAGCAGCTTGGGCAGGGATATGAACACTGAAGCTTTCTTT
CDR3aa: CASSLGRDMNTEAFF
j_gene: TRBJ1-1
v_gene: TRBV5-4
d_gene: -
abundance: -

CDR3nt: TGTGCCAGCAGTTTATTAAAAACTGGCTACACCTTC
CDR3aa: CASSLLKTGYTF
j_gene: TRBJ1-2
v_gene: TRBV28
d_gene: -
abundance: -

CDR3nt: TGTGCCAGCTCAGCAGCCCCCCAACACCCAGCTTCTGGAAACACCATATATTTT
CDR3aa: CASSAAPQHPASGNTIYF
j_gene: TRBJ1-3
v_gene: TRBV18
d_gene: -
abundance: -

CDR3nt: TGTGCCAGCAGCCGCGCTTTATCGGGGGAGCAGTACTTC
CDR3aa: CASSRALSGEQYF
j_gene: TRBJ2-7
v_gene: TRBV27
d_gene: -
abundance: once

CDR3nt: TGTGCCACCAGCAGAGATGTGGCTCGCACTGAAGCTTTCTTT
CDR3aa: CATSRDVARTEAFF
j_gene: TRBJ1-1
v_gene: TRBV15
d_gene: -
abundance: -

CDR3nt: TGTGCCAGCTCAGACGAGGGTAAAGAGACCCAGTACTTC
CDR3aa: CASSDEGKETQYF
j_gene: TRBJ2-5
v_gene: TRBV18
d_gene: -
abundance: -

CDR3nt: TGTGCCAGCAGCCGTCTTTCTAGCGGTAAACATAATGAGCAGTTCTTC
CDR3aa: CASSRLSSGKHNEQFF
j_gene: TRBJ2-1
v_gene: TRBV7-9
d_gene: TRBD2
abundance: -

CDR3nt: TGTGCCAGCAGCTCTCCCCCGGGCGGCGCGAACACCGGGGAGCTGTTTTTT
CDR3aa: CASSSPPGGANTGELFF
j_gene: TRBJ2-2
v_gene: TRBV11-2
d_gene: -
abundance: -

CDR3nt: TGCGCCAGCAGCAACCCCGGTCAGCCCCAGCATTTT
CDR3aa: CASSNPGQPQHF
j_gene: TRBJ1-5
v_gene: TRBV5-1
d_gene: -
abundance: -

CDR3nt: TGTGCCAGCAGTTTAGTCCCGCCAGGCCCCTACGAGCAGTACTTC
CDR3aa: CASSLVPPGPYEQYF
j_gene: TRBJ2-7
v_gene: TRBV28
d_gene: -
abundance: -

CDR3nt: TGTGCCAGCTCACCAGTTGGAGAAACTAACTATGGCTACACCTTC
CDR3aa: CASSPVGETNYGYTF
j_gene: TRBJ1-2
v_gene: TRBV18
d_gene: -
abundance: -

CDR3nt: TGTGCCAGCAGCCAGAACAGGGGGCCTAATCAGCCCCAGCATTTT
CDR3aa: CASSQNRGPNQPQHF
j_gene: TRBJ1-5
v_gene: TRBV28
d_gene: TRBD1
abundance: -

CDR3nt: TGTGCCAGCAGCCACGTATCAGTAGAGTCAAACTATGGCTACACCTTC
CDR3aa: CASSHVSVESNYGYTF
j_gene: TRBJ1-2
v_gene: TRBV4-2
d_gene: -
abundance: -

CDR3nt: TGTGCCAGCAGCCTCCGAAGCGTGCCGGGACTAGATGTAGCCGGGGAGCTGTTTTTT
CDR3aa: CASSLRSVPGLDVAGELFF
j_gene: TRBJ2-2
v_gene: TRBV11-2
d_gene: TRBD2
abundance: -

CDR3nt: TGTGCCAGCAAAGACTCCTACGAGCAGTACTTC
CDR3aa: CASKDSYEQYF
j_gene: TRBJ2-7
v_gene: TRBV6-1
d_gene: -
abundance: -

CDR3nt: TGCGCCAGCAGTCAAGGACTCTACGAGCAGTACTTC
CDR3aa: CASSQGLYEQYF
j_gene: TRBJ2-7
v_gene: TRBV10-2
d_gene: -
abundance: -

CDR3nt: TGTGCCATCAGTGACAGTCGGAGTAATGAAAAACTGTTTTTT
CDR3aa: CAISDSRSNEKLFF
j_gene: TRBJ1-4
v_gene: TRBV10-3
d_gene: -
abundance: -

CDR3nt: TGCGCCAGCAGCTTACCAGGGAACTACGAGCAGTACTTC
CDR3aa: CASSLPGNYEQYF
j_gene: TRBJ2-7
v_gene: TRBV5-1
d_gene: -
abundance: once

CDR3nt: TGTGCCAGCAGCTTGAGGGGCCCCACAGATACGCAGTATTTT
CDR3aa: CASSLRGPTDTQYF
j_gene: TRBJ2-3
v_gene: TRBV5-5
d_gene: -
abundance: -

CDR3nt: TGCGCCAGCAGCCAATCAAACAGGGGTGAAGCTTTCTTT
CDR3aa: CASSQSNRGEAFF
j_gene: TRBJ1-1
v_gene: TRBV5-1
d_gene: TRBD1
abundance: -

CDR3nt: TGTGCCAGCAGCGCGACCGGGACTAGCGGGAGAGAGACCCAGTACTTC
CDR3aa: CASSATGTSGRETQYF
j_gene: TRBJ2-5
v_gene: TRBV9
d_gene: TRBD2
abundance: -

CDR3nt: TGCGCCAGCAGCCCGCCGAGTAGCGGGTACACTGAAGCTTTCTTT
CDR3aa: CASSPPSSGYTEAFF
j_gene: TRBJ1-1
v_gene: TRBV5-1
d_gene: -
abundance: once

CDR3nt: TGTGCCAGCAGCGTAGGCGGGGCTGGGAATCAGCCCCAGCATTTT
CDR3aa: CASSVGGAGNQPQHF
j_gene: TRBJ1-5
v_gene: TRBV9
d_gene: -
abundance: -

CDR3nt: TGTGCCAGCAGCCCTGAAAGCGGGAACACCGGGGAGCTGTTTTTT
CDR3aa: CASSPESGNTGELFF
j_gene: TRBJ2-2
v_gene: TRBV5-4
d_gene: -
abundance: -

CDR3nt: TGTGCCAGCAGCTACGGGACGATTACCTACAATGAGCAGTTCTTC
CDR3aa: CASSYGTITYNEQFF
j_gene: TRBJ2-1
v_gene: TRBV5-4
d_gene: -
abundance: -

CDR3nt: TGTGCCAGCAGCCCCCAGGGGACAGACTACGAGCAGTACTTC
CDR3aa: CASSPQGTDYEQYF
j_gene: TRBJ2-7
v_gene: TRBV11-2
d_gene: TRBD1
abundance: -

CDR3nt: TGTGCCAGCAGTCGAACCTTCAGGGTTTCAAGTGGCACAGATACGCAGTATTTT
CDR3aa: CASSRTFRVSSGTDTQYF
j_gene: TRBJ2-3
v_gene: TRBV28
d_gene: -
abundance: -

CDR3nt: TGTGCCAGCAGAGTCCTAGCGGGAGTGTCAGATACGCAGTATTTT
CDR3aa: CASRVLAGVSDTQYF
j_gene: TRBJ2-3
v_gene: TRBV2
d_gene: TRBD2
abundance: -

CDR3nt: TGTGCCATCAGTGAAGATGGGACTATCAATGAGCAGTTCTTC
CDR3aa: CAISEDGTINEQFF
j_gene: TRBJ2-1
v_gene: TRBV10-3
d_gene: TRBD2
abundance: -

CDR3nt: TGTGCCAGCAGTTTAGCTCGGGGACAGGCCCTCAATCAGCCCCAGCATTTT
CDR3aa: CASSLARGQALNQPQHF
j_gene: TRBJ1-5
v_gene: TRBV28
d_gene: TRBD1
abundance: -

CDR3nt: TGTGCCAGCAGCTCATTAGCGGGAGGGTGGGAGACCCAGTACTTC
CDR3aa: CASSSLAGGWETQYF
j_gene: TRBJ2-5
v_gene: TRBV5-4
d_gene: TRBD2
abundance: -